The rows below give T cell receptor beta chains drawn from one sample of a study of control samples from healthy donors and cancer patients. Data came from immunoSEQ multiplex PCR; TCRdb stores just in-frame clones and leaves some out. The sample gives 150,000 to 200,000 clones, around nine tenths of which show up once; about 1.4% is in the top ten. Sequenced material: blood. These receptors all stem from a man aged 30 to 45 in good health. CDR3s include the opening cysteine and the closing phenylalanine or tryptophan. D genes are given only for firm matches. A clone size is listed for some rows: how often the clone was seen (once, few, many), or a class if it is expanded.

TRBD1 TRBJ1-1 . TRBV18 TGTGCCAGCTCACCTATTCGGGACAGTGAAGCTTTCTTT CASSPIRDSEAFF
TRBD2 TRBJ2-2 . TRBV15 TGTGCCACCAGCAGTGGGGGACTAGCACTGAACACCGGGGAGCTGTTTTTT CATSSGGLALNTGELFF
TRBD1 TRBJ2-7 . TRBV19 TGTGCCAGTAGTGCATCCGGGACAGGGCGATACGAGCAGTACTTC CASSASGTGRYEQYF
. TRBJ1-3 . TRBV29-1 TGCAGCGTTTATTCGGTAGGAAACACCATATATTTT CSVYSVGNTIYF
TRBD2 TRBJ2-1 . TRBV19 TGTGCCAGTAGTATCCCCGGGACTAGCGACCCCATTGATGAGCAGTTCTTC CASSIPGTSDPIDEQFF
. TRBJ1-1 . TRBV6-5 TGTGCCAGCGGGTACACTGAAGCTTTCTTT CASGYTEAFF
TRBD2 TRBJ2-7 . TRBV30 TGTGCCTGGAGTCGTCTAGCCGGGGGGGAGCAGTACTTC CAWSRLAGGEQYF
TRBD1 TRBJ2-3 few TRBV6-1 TGTGCCAGCAGTGAAGCACAGGGGGCAGCAGATACGCAGTATTTT CASSEAQGAADTQYF
. TRBJ1-2 . TRBV19 TGTGCCAGTAGTATAGGAGCGGGACTCCCTCGCGGCTATGGCTACACCTTC CASSIGAGLPRGYGYTF
TRBD2 TRBJ2-7 . TRBV10-1 TGCGCCAGCAGTGAGCCTGGACTAGCGGGAGAAGAGGAGCAGTACTTC CASSEPGLAGEEEQYF
. TRBJ1-6 . TRBV2 TGTGCCAGTGGAGGAAGGAGCTCCTATAATTCACCCCTCCACTTT CASGGRSSYNSPLHF
. TRBJ2-6 once TRBV27 TGTGCCAGCAGTTTAGCAGTCGGTGACTCTGGGGCCAACGTCCTGACTTTC CASSLAVGDSGANVLTF
TRBD2 TRBJ2-7 . TRBV28 TGTGCCAGCAGTGGGACTAGCTTGAACTACGAGCAGTACTTC CASSGTSLNYEQYF
TRBD2 TRBJ2-7 . TRBV5-1 TGCGCCAGCAGCTTTTGGGTACGAACTAGCGTCCCCTACGAGCAGTACTTC CASSFWVRTSVPYEQYF
TRBD2 TRBJ2-1 . TRBV4-2 TGTGCCAGCAGCCAAGAGGGCGGAGCGGGGGGGCAGCAGTTCTTC CASSQEGGAGGQQFF
. TRBJ2-5 . TRBV18 TGTGCCAGCTCACCAGGGTCTGTACAAGAGACCCAGTACTTC CASSPGSVQETQYF
TRBD1 TRBJ1-1 once TRBV29-1 TGCAGCGTTGGGGGACTACAGGGGATGACTGAAGCTTTCTTT CSVGGLQGMTEAFF
. TRBJ2-3 . TRBV2 TGTGCCACCCAGACCGGGACTTTCGATACGCAGTATTTT CATQTGTFDTQYF
. TRBJ1-1 . TRBV5-4 TGTGCCAGCAGCTTGGCGCCAGGGATGAACACTGAAGCTTTCTTT CASSLAPGMNTEAFF
. TRBJ1-1 . TRBV5-4 TGTGCCAGCAGCCCAGGGATGAACACTGAAGCTTTCTTT CASSPGMNTEAFF
. TRBJ2-3 . TRBV28 TGTGCCAGCAGTTTACCCACAGATACGCAGTATTTT CASSLPTDTQYF
. TRBJ1-1 . TRBV27 TGTGCCAGCAGCCGGACTTCACAGGGTGGTACTCGGGAAGCTTTCTTT CASSRTSQGGTREAFF
. TRBJ2-3 . TRBV5-1 TGCGCCAGCAGCTACTTGGGGGGAGAGGACACAGATACGCAGTATTTT CASSYLGGEDTDTQYF
TRBD1 TRBJ1-1 . TRBV12-5 TGTGCTAGTGGTCCGGGACAGGGGGTTAGTGCAGCTTTCTTT CASGPGQGVSAAFF
TRBD2 TRBJ2-3 . TRBV6-4 TGTGCCAGCAGTGACGGACTAGCGGGGGGTGCAGATACGCAGTATTTT CASSDGLAGGADTQYF
TRBD1 TRBJ2-7 . TRBV6-5 TGTGCCAGCAGTCCTGACAGGGGGCTCTACGAGCAGTACTTC CASSPDRGLYEQYF
TRBD2 TRBJ2-1 . TRBV12-3/TRBV12-4 TGTGCCAGCAGCGGGACTAGCCCCGAGCAGTTCTTC CASSGTSPEQFF
. TRBJ1-5 . TRBV7-9 TGTGCCAGCAGCTTAGAAACAGGAGTTAATCAGCCCCAGCATTTT CASSLETGVNQPQHF
. TRBJ1-1 . TRBV5-4 TGTGCCAGCAGCCGCACCGCGGCGAACACTGAAGCTTTCTTT CASSRTAANTEAFF
. TRBJ1-4 . TRBV5-1 TGCGCCAGCGCTCGGGACATTAAAGGGGAAAAACTGTTTTTT CASARDIKGEKLFF
. TRBJ1-5 . TRBV28 TGTGCCAGTGATACCTTGAATCAGCCCCAGCATTTT CASDTLNQPQHF
. TRBJ2-7 . TRBV4-3 TGCGCCAGCAGCCAAGATACACGAGGGGCCTCCTACGAGCAGTACTTC CASSQDTRGASYEQYF
. TRBJ2-2 . TRBV27 TGTGCCAGCAGTTTACGGAACGCGGACACCGGGGAGCTGTTTTTT CASSLRNADTGELFF
. TRBJ1-2 . TRBV24-1 TGTGCCACCAGTCAGGGTCTCTATGGCTACACCTTC CATSQGLYGYTF
TRBD2 TRBJ2-2 . TRBV25-1 TGTGCCAGCAGTGAAGGGAGGGGAGGGACCGGGGAGCTGTTTTTT CASSEGRGGTGELFF
TRBD1 TRBJ1-5 . TRBV4-1 TGCGCCAGCAGCCAAGACCTGGGACAGGGTCTTCAGCCCCAGCATTTT CASSQDLGQGLQPQHF
. TRBJ2-2 . TRBV4-1 TGCGCCAGCAGCCAAGATCCAGGGAGGACCGGGGAGCTGTTTTTT CASSQDPGRTGELFF
. TRBJ1-2 . TRBV30 TGTGCCTTCGAAAGCTATGGCTACACCTTC CAFESYGYTF
. TRBJ2-1 . TRBV7-2 TGTGCCAGCAGCCCCTGGGGGGGCACTAACAATGAGCAGTTCTTC CASSPWGGTNNEQFF
TRBD2 TRBJ2-7 once TRBV27 TGTGCCAGCAGTTTGACCACTAGCGGTTCCTACGAGCAGTACTTC CASSLTTSGSYEQYF
. TRBJ2-2 . TRBV5-1 TGCGCCAGCAGCTTCCGGGAGAAGGGGGAGCTGTTTTTT CASSFREKGELFF
TRBD1 TRBJ2-7 . TRBV6-5 TGTGCCAGCAGCCAGGGACAGTCCTACGAGCAGTACTTC CASSQGQSYEQYF
TRBD1 TRBJ2-5 . TRBV11-2 TGTGCCAGCAGCGTGAACAGGGGTGGGCAAGAGACCCAGTACTTC CASSVNRGGQETQYF
. TRBJ1-1 once TRBV5-4 TGTGCCAGCAGCTTGGAGGTGAACACTGAAGCTTTCTTT CASSLEVNTEAFF
. TRBJ1-1 . TRBV10-1 TGCGCCAGCAGTGAGGGACAGCTGAACACTGAAGCTTTCTTT CASSEGQLNTEAFF
. TRBJ1-5 . TRBV30 TGTGCCTGGAGTGTTGGAGGGTATCAGCCCCAGCATTTT CAWSVGGYQPQHF
TRBD2 TRBJ2-3 . TRBV3-1/TRBV3-2 TGTGCCAGCAGCCAAGGACTAGCGGGAGTAACCCTCACAGATACGCAGTATTTT CASSQGLAGVTLTDTQYF
. TRBJ1-1 . TRBV27 TGTGCCAGCAGTCCCCTGACAGAAGGCACTGAAGCTTTCTTT CASSPLTEGTEAFF
. TRBJ1-6 . TRBV27 TGTGCCAGCAGCCTGGGCAATTCACCCCTCCACTTT CASSLGNSPLHF
TRBD1 TRBJ1-4 once TRBV5-8 TGTGCCAGCAGGCGCACAGGGGGCTATGAAAAACTGTTTTTT CASRRTGGYEKLFF
TRBD1 TRBJ2-7 . TRBV3-1/TRBV3-2 TGTGCCAGCAGCCGGACAGGGGGCTACGAGCAGTACTTC CASSRTGGYEQYF
TRBD1 TRBJ1-2 once TRBV11-2 TGTGCCAGCAGCCCGTTACCGGGACAGGGGGGTGGCTACACCTTC CASSPLPGQGGGYTF
. TRBJ1-1 . TRBV6-6 TGTGCCAGCTCGAAATCGGGGGGTGAAGCTTTCTTT CASSKSGGEAFF